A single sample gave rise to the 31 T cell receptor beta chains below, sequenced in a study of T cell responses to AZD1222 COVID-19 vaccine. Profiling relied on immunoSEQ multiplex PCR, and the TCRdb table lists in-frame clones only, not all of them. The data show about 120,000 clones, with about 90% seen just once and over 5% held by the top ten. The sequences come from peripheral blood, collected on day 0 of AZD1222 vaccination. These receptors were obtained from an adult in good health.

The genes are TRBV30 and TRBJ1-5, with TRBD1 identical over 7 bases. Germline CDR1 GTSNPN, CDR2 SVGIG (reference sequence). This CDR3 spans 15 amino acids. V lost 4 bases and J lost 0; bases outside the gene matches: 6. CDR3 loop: CAWTAGGSSNQPQHF. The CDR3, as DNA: TGTGCCTGGACAGCAGGGGGTAGTAGCAATCAGCCCCAGCATTTT.

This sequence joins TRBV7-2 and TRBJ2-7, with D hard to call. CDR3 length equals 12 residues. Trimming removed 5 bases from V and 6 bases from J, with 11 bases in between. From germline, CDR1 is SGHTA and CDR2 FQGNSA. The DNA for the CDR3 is TGTGCCAGCAGCCATAGCCCGGGCGAGCAGTACTTC. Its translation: CASSHSPGEQYF.

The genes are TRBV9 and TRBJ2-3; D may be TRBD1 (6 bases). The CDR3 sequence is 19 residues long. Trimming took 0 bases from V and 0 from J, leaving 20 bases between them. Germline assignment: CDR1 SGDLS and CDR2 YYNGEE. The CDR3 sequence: CASSVVPGGRGVSTDTQYF. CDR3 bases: TGTGCCAGCAGCGTAGTACCTGGGGGCAGGGGCGTTAGCACAGATACGCAGTATTTT. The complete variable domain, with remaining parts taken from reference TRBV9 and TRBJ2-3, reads DSGVTQTPKHLITATGQRVTLRCSPRSGDLSVYWYQQSLDQGLQFLIQYYNGEERAKGNILERFSAQQFPDLHSELNLSSLELGDSALYFCASSVVPGGRGVSTDTQYFGPGTRLTVL.

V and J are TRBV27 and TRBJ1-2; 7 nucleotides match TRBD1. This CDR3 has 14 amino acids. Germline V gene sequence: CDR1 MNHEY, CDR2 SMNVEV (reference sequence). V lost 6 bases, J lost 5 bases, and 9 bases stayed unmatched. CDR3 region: CASRGGVVSYGYTF. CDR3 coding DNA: TGTGCCAGCAGAGGGGGCGTTGTTAGTTATGGCTACACCTTC.

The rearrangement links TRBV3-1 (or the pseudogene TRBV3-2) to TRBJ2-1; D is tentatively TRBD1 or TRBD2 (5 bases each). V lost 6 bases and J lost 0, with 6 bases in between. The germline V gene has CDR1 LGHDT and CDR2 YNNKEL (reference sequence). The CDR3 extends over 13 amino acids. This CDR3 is CASSGGSYNEQFF. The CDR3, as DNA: TGTGCCAGCAGTGGGGGCTCCTACAATGAGCAGTTCTTC.

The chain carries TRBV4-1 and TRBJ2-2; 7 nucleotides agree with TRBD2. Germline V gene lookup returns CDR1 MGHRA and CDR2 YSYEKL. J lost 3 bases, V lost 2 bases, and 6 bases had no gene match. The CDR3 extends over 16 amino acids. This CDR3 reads CASSQPSGLDTGELFF. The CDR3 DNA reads TGCGCCAGCAGCCAACCTAGCGGCCTCGACACCGGGGAGCTGTTTTTT.

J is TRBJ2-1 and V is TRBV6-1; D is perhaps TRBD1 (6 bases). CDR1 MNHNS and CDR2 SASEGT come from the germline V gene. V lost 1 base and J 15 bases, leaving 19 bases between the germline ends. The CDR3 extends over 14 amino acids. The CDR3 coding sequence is TGTGCCAGCAGTGAAGTTCTTAACCCTGGGGGCACGTTCTTC. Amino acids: CASSEVLNPGGTFF.

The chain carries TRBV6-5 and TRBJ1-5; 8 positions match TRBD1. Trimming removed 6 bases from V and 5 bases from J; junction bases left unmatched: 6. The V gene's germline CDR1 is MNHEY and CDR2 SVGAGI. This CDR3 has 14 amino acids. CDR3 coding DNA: TGTGCCAGCAGAATCGCAGGGGGCCATCAGCCCCAGCATTTT. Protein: CASRIAGGHQPQHF.

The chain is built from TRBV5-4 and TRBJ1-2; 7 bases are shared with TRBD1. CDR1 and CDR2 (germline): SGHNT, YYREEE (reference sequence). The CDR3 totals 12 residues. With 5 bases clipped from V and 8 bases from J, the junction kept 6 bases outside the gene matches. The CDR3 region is CASSLTGMGYTF. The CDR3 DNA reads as TGTGCCAGCAGTTTGACAGGGATGGGCTACACCTTC.

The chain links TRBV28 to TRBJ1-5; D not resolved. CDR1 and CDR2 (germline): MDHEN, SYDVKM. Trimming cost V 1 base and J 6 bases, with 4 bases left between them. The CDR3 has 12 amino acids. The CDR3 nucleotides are TGTGCCAGCAGTTTATTGGGTCAGCCCCAGCATTTT. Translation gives CASSLLGQPQHF.

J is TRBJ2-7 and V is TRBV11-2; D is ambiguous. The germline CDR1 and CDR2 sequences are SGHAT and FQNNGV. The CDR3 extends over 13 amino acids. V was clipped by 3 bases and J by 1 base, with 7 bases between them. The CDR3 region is CASSLGTSYEQYF. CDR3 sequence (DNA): TGTGCCAGCAGCTTGGGCACGTCCTACGAGCAGTACTTC.

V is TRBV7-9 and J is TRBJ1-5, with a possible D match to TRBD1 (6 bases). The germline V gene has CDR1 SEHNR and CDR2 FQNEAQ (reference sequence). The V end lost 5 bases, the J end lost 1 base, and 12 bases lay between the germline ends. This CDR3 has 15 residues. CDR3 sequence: CASSRPGDSNQPQHF. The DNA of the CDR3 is TGTGCCAGCAGCCGACCAGGGGACAGCAATCAGCCCCAGCATTTT.

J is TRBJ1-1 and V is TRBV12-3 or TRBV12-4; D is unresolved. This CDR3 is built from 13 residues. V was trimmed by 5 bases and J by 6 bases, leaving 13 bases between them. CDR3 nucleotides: TGTGCCAGCAGTAGTGGGCCAGCCCCTGAAGCTTTCTTT. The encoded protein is CASSSGPAPEAFF.

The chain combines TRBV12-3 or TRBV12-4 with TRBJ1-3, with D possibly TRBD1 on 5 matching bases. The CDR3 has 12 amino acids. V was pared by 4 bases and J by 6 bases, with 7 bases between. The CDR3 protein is CASSYGTNTIYF. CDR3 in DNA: TGTGCCAGCAGTTACGGGACAAACACCATATATTTT.

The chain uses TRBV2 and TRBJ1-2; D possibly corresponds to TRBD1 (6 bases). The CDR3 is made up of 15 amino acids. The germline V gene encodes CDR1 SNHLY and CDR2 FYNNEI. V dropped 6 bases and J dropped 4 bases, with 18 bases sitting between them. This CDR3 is CASRESLRGSYGYTF. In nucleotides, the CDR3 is TGTGCCAGCAGAGAAAGTCTCAGGGGAAGCTATGGCTACACCTTC.

This chain's CDR3 is CASSYSRPEAFF. The CDR3 DNA follows: TGTGCCAGCAGTTACTCCCGGCCAGAAGCTTTCTTT. V gene TRBV6-6 combines with J gene TRBJ1-1; D gene ambiguous. CDR3 size: 12 residues. CDR1 is MNHNY, CDR2 SVGAGI, per germline (reference sequence). V lost 0 bases, J lost 8 bases, and 7 bases lay in between.

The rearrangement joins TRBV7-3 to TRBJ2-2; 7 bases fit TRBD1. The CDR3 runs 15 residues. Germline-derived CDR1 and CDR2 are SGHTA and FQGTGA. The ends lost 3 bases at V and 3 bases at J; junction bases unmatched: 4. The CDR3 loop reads CASSFTGTDTGELFF. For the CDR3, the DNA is TGTGCCAGCAGCTTCACCGGGACAGACACCGGGGAGCTGTTTTTT.

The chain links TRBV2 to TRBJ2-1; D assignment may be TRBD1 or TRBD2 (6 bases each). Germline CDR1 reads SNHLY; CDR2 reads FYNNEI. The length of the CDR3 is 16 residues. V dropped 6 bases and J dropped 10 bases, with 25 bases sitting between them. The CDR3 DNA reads TGTGCCAGCAGGCCTAGAACCGAGCGCAGGAGGGGGGAGCAGTTCTTC. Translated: CASRPRTERRRGEQFF. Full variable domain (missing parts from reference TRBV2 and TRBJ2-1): EPEVTQTPSHQVTQMGQEVILRCVPISNHLYFYWYRQILGQKVEFLVSFYNNEISEKSEIFDDQFSVERPDGSNFTLKIRSTKLEDSAMYFCASRPRTERRRGEQFFGPGTRLTVL.

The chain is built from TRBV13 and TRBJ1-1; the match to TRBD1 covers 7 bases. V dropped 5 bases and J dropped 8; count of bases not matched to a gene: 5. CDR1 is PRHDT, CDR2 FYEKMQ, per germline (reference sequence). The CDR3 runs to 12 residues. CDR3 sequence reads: CASSLRQGEAFF. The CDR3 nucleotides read TGTGCCAGCAGCCTTAGACAGGGAGAAGCTTTCTTT. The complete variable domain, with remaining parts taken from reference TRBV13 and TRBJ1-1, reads AAGVIQSPRHLIKEKRETATLKCYPIPRHDTVYWYQQGPGQDPQFLISFYEKMQSDKGSIPDRFSAQQFSDYHSELNMSSLELGDSALYFCASSLRQGEAFFGQGTRLTVV.

For the CDR3, the DNA is TGTGCCAGCAGTTATGAAGGAAGGTTTGGCTACACCTTC. This encodes CASSYEGRFGYTF. V and J are TRBV6-5 and TRBJ1-2; D remains unclear. Germline-derived CDR1 and CDR2 are MNHEY and SVGAGI. The CDR3 consists of 13 residues. Between the trimmed V and J ends, which lost 3 bases and 7 bases, there was a span of 12 bases.

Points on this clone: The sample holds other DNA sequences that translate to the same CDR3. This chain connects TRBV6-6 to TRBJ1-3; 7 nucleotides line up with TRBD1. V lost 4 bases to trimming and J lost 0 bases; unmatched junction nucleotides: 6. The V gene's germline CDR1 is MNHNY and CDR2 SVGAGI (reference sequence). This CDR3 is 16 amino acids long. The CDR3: CASSWGGDSSGNTIYF. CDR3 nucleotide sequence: TGTGCCAGCAGTTGGGGAGGGGACAGCTCTGGAAACACCATATATTTT.

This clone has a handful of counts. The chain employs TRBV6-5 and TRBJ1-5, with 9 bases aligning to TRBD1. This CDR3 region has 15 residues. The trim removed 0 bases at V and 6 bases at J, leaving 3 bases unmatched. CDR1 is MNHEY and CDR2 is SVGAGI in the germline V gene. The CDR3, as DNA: TGTGCCAGCAGTTACTCGGGGACAGGGCTTCAGCCCCAGCATTTT. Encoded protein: CASSYSGTGLQPQHF.

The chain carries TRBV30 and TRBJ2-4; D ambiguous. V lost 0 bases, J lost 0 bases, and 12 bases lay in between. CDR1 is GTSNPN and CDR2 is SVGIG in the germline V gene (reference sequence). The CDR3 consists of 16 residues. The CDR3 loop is CAWSVPRNSAKNIQYF. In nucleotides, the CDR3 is TGTGCCTGGAGTGTACCAAGAAACTCAGCCAAAAACATTCAGTACTTC.

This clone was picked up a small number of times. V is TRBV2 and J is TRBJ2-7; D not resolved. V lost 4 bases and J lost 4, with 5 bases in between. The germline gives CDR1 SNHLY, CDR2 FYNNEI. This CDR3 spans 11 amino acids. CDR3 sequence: CASSVRYEQYF. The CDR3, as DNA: TGTGCCAGCAGTGTTAGGTACGAGCAGTACTTC.

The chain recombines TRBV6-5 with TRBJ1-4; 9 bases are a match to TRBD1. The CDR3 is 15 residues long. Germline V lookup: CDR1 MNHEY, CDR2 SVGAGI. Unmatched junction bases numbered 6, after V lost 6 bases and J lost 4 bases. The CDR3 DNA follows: TGTGCCAGCAGGGACAGGGGTATAGGTAATGAAAAACTGTTTTTT. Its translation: CASRDRGIGNEKLFF.

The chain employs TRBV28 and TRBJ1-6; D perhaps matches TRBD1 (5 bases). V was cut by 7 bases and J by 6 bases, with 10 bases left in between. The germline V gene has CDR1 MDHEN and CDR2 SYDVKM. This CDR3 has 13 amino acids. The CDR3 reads CASTGHRNSPLHF. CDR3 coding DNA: TGTGCCAGCACCGGACATCGTAATTCACCCCTCCACTTT.

For the CDR3, the DNA is TGTGCCAGCAGCTCACAGGGGTCAGATACGCAGTATTTT. Protein sequence: CASSSQGSDTQYF. J is TRBJ2-3 and V is TRBV5-4; TRBD1 matches at 7 bases. Per germline, CDR1 SGHNT and CDR2 YYREEE (reference sequence). J lost 4 bases, V lost 3 bases, and 2 bases had no gene match. This CDR3 has 13 amino acids.

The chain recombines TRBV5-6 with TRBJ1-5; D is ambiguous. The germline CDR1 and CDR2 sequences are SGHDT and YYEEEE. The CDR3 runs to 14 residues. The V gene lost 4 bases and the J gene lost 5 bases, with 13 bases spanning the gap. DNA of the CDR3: TGTGCCAGCAGCAACCCGACCGGGGATCAGCCCCAGCATTTT. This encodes CASSNPTGDQPQHF.

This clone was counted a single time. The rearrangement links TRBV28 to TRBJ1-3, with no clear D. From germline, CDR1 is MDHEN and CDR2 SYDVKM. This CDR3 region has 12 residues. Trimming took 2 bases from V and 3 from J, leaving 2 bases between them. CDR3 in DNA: TGTGCCAGCAGTTTAATTGGAAACACCATATATTTT. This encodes CASSLIGNTIYF.

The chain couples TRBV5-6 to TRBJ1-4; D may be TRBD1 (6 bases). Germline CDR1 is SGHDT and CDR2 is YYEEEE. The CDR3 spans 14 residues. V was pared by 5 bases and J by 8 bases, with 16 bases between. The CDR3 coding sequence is TGTGCCAGCAGTCCGGGGACACTGAGGGAAAAACTGTTTTTT. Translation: CASSPGTLREKLFF.

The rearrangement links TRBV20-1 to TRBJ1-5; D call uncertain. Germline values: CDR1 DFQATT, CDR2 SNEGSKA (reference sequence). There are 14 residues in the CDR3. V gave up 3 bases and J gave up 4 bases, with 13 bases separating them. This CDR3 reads CSASSQNQNQPQHF. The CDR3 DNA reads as TGCAGTGCTAGTAGTCAGAATCAAAATCAGCCCCAGCATTTT.